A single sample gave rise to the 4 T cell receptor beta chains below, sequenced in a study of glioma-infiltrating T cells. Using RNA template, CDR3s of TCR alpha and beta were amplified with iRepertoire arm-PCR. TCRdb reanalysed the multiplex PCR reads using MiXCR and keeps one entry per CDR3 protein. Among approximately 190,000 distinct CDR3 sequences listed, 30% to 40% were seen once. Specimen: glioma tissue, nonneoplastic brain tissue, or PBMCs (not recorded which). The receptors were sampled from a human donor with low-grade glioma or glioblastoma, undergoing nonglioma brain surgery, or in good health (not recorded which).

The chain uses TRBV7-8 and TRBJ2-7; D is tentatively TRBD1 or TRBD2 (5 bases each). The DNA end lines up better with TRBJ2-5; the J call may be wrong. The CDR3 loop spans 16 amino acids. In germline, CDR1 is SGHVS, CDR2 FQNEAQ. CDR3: CASSLAEDTGQETQYF. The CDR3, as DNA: TGTGCCAGCAGCTTAGCGGAGGACACGGGGCAGGAGACCCAGTACTTC.

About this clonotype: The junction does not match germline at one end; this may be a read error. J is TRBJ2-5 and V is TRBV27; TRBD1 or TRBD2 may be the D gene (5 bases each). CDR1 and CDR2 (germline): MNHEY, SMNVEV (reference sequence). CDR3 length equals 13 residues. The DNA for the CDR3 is TGTGCCATCAGTTTACTGAGGGACGAGACCCAGTACTTC. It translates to CAISLLRDETQYF.

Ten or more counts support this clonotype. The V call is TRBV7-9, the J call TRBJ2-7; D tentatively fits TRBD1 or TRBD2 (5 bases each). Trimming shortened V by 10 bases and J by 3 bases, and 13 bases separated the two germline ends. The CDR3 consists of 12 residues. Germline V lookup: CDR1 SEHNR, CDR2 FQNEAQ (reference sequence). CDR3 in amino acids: CATEGPIYEQYF. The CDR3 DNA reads TGTGCCACCGAGGGACCGATCTACGAGCAGTACTTC.

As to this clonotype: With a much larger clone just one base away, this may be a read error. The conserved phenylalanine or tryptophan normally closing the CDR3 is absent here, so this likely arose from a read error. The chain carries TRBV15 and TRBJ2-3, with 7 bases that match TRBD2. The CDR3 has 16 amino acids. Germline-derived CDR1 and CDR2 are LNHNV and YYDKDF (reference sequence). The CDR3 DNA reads TGTGCCAGCAGCGGTTTAGGTAGCGGGCCCACAGATACGCAGTATTCT. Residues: CASSGLGSGPTDTQYS.